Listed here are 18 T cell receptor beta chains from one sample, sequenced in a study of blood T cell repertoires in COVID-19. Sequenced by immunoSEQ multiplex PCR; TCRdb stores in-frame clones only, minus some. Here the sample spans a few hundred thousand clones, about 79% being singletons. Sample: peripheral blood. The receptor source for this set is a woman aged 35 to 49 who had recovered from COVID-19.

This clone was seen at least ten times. Here the CDR3 DNA reads TGTGCCAGTAGTATGCAGGTCAATCAGCCCCAGCATTTT. It encodes CASSMQVNQPQHF. This chain connects TRBV19 to TRBJ1-5; D is unclear. The length of the CDR3 is 13 residues. The V gene's germline CDR1 is LNHDA and CDR2 SQIVND (reference sequence). Trimming left V 3 bases short and J 3 bases short, with 6 bases between.

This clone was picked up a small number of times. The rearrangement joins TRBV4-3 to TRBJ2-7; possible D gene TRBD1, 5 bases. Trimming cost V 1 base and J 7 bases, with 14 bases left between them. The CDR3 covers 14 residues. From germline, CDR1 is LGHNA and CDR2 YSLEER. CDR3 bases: TGCGCCAGCAGCCAAGCCGTTAGCAGGGTTGAGCAGTACTTC. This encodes CASSQAVSRVEQYF.

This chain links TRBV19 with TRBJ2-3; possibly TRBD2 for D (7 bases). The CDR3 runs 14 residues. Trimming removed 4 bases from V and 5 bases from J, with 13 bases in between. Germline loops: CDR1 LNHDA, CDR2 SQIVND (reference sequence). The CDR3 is CASSTGLGGDTQYF. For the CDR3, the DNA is TGTGCCAGTAGTACAGGACTAGGGGGAGATACGCAGTATTTT.

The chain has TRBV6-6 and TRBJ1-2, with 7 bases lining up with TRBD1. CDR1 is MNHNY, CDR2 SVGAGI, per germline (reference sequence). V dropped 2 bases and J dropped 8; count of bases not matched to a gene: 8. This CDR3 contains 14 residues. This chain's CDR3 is CASSYPTGYDGYTF. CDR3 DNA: TGTGCCAGCAGTTACCCGACAGGGTACGACGGCTACACCTTC.

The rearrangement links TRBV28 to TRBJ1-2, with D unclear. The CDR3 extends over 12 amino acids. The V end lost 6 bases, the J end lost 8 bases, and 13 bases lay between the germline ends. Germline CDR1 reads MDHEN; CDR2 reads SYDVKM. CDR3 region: CASRLGRYGYTF. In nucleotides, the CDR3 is TGTGCCAGCAGGTTAGGGAGGTACGGCTACACCTTC.

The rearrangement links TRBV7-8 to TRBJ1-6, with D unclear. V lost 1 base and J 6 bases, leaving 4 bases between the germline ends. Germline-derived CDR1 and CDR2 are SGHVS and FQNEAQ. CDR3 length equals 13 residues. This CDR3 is CASSLDRNSPLHF. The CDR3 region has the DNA TGTGCCAGCAGCTTAGATCGTAATTCACCCCTCCACTTT. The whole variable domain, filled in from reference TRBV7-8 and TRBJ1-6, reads GAGVSQSPRYKVAKRGQDVALRCDPISGHVSLFWYQQALGQGPEFLTYFQNEAQLDKSGLPSDRFFAERPEGSVSTLKIQRTQQEDSAVYLCASSLDRNSPLHFGNGTRLTVT.

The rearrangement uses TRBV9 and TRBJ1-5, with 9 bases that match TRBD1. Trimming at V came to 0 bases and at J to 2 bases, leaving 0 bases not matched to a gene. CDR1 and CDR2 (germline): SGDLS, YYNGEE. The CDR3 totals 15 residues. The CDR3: CASSVGTGGNQPQHF. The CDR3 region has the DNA TGTGCCAGCAGCGTAGGGACAGGGGGCAATCAGCCCCAGCATTTT.

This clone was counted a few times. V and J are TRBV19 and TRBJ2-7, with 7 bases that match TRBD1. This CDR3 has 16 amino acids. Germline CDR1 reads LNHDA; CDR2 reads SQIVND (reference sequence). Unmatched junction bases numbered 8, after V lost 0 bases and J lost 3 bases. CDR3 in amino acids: CASSIDLGTGDYEQYF. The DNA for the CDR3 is TGTGCCAGTAGTATAGATCTAGGAACAGGGGACTACGAGCAGTACTTC.

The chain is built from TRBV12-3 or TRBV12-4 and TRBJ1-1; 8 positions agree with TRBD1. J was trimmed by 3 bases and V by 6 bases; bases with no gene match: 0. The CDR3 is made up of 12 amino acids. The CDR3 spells CASRQGDTEAFF. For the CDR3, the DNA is TGTGCCAGCAGACAGGGGGACACTGAAGCTTTCTTT.

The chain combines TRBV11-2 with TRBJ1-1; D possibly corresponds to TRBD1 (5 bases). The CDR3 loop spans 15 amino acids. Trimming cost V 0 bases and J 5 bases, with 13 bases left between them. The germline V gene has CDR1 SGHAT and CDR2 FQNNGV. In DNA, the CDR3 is TGTGCCAGCAGCTTAGATGGGGGGAAGGGGACTGAAGCTTTCTTT. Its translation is CASSLDGGKGTEAFF.

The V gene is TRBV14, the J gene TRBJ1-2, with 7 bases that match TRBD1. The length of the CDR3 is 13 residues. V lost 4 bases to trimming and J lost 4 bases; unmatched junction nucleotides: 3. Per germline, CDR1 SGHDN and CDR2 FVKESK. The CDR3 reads CASSRDSSYGYTF. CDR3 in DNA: TGTGCCAGCAGCCGGGACAGTTCCTATGGCTACACCTTC.

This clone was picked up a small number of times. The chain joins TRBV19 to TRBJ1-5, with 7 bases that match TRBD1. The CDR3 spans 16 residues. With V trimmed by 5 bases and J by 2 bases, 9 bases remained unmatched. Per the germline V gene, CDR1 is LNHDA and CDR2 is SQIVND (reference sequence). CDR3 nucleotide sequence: TGTGCCAGTAGTCGTAGACAGGGTTTAGGCAATCAGCCCCAGCATTTT. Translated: CASSRRQGLGNQPQHF.

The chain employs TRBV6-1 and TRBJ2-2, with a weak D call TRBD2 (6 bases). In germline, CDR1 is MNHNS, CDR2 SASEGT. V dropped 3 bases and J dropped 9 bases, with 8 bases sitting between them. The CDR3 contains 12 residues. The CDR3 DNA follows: TGTGCCAGCAGTGAGGGAGGTCGGGAGCTGTTTTTT. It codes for CASSEGGRELFF.

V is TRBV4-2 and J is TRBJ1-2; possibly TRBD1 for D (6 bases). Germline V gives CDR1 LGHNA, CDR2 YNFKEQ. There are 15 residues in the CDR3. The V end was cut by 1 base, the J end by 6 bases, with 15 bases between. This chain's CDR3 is CASSQAPGARDGYTF. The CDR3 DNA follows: TGTGCCAGCAGCCAAGCACCAGGGGCAAGGGATGGCTACACCTTC.

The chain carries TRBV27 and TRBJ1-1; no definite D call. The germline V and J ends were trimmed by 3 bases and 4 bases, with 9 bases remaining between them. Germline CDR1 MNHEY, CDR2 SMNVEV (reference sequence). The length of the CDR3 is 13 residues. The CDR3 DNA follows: TGTGCCAGCAGTTTTATGGGCAGCACTGAAGCTTTCTTT. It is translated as CASSFMGSTEAFF.

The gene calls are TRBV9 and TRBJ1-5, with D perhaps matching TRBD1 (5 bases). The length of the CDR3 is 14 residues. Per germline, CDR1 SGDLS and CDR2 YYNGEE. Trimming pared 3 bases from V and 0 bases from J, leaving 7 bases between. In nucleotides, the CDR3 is TGTGCCAGCAGCGCGCAGGGTAGCAATCAGCCCCAGCATTTT. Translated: CASSAQGSNQPQHF.

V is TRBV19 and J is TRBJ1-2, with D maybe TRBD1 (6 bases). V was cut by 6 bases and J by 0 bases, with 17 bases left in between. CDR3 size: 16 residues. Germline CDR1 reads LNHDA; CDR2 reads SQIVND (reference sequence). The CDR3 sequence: CASSLAGEGTNYGYTF. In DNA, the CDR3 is TGTGCCAGTAGCCTGGCAGGGGAAGGAACTAACTATGGCTACACCTTC.

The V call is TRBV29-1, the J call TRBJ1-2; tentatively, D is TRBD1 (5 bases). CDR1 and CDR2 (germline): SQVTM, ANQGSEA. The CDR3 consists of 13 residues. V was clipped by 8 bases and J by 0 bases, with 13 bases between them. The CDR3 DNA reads TGCAGCTCGGCAGGGATTTCTAACTATGGCTACACCTTC. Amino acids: CSSAGISNYGYTF.